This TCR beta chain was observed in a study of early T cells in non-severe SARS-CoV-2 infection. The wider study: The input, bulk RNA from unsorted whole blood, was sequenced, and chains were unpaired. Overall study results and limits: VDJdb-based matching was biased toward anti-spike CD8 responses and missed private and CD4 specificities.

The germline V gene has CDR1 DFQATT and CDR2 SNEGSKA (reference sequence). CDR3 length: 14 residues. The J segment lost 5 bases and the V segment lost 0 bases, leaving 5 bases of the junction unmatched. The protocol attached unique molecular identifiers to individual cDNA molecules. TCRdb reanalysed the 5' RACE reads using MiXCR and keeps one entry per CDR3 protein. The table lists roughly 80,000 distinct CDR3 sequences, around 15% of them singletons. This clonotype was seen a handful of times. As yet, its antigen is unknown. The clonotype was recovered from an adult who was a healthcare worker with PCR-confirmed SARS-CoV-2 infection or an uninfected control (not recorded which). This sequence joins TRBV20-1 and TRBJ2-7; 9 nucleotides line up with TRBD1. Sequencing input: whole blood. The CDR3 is CSARDGDRVNEQYF. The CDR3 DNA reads TGCAGTGCTAGAGATGGGGACAGGGTTAACGAGCAGTACTTC.